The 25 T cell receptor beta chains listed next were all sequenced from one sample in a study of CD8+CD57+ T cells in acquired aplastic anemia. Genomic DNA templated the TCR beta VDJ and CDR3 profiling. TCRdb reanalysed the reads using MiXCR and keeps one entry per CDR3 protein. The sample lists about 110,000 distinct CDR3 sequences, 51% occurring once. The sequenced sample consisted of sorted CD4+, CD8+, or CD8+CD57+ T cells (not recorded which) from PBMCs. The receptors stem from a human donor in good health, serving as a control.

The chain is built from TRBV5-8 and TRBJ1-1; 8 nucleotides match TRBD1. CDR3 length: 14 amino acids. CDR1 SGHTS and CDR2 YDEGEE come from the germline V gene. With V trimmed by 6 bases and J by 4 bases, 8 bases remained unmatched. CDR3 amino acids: CASTGTGGRTEAFF. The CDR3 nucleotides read TGTGCCAGCACCGGGACAGGAGGGCGCACTGAAGCTTTCTTT.

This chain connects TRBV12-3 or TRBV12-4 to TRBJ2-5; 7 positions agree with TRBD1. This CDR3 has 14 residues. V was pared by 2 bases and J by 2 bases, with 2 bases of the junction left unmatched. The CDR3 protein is CASSLPGQQETQYF. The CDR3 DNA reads TGTGCCAGCAGTTTACCGGGACAGCAAGAGACCCAGTACTTC.

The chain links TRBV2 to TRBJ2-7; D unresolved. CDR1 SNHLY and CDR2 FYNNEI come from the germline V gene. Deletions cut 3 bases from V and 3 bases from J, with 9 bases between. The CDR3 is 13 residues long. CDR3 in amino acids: CASSEYGNYEQYF. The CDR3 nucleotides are TGTGCCAGCAGTGAGTACGGAAACTACGAGCAGTACTTC.

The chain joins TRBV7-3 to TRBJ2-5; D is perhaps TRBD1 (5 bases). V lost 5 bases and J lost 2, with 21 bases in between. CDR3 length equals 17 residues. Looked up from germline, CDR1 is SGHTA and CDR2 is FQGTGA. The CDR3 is CASSPPRLAGQQETQYF. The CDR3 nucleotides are TGTGCCAGCAGCCCCCCAAGACTGGCAGGACAACAAGAGACCCAGTACTTC.

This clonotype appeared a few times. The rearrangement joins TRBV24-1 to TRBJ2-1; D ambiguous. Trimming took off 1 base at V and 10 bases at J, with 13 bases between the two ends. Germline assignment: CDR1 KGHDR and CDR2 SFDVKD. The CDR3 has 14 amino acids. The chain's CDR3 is CATSDLRNGREQFF. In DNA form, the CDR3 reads TGTGCCACCAGTGATTTAAGAAATGGGCGGGAGCAGTTCTTC.

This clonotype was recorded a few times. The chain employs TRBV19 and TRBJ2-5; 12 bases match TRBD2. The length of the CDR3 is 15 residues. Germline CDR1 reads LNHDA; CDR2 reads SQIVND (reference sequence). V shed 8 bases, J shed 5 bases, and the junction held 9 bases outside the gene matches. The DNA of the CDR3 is TGTGCCAGTTCTCCAGGGACTAGCGGGTCGGAGACCCAGTACTTC. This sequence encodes CASSPGTSGSETQYF.

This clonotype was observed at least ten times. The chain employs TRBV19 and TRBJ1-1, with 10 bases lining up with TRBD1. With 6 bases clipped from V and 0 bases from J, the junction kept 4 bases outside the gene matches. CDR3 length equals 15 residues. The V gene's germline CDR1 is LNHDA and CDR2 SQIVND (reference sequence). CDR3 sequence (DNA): TGTGCCAGTAGATGGGACAGGGGATTGAACACTGAAGCTTTCTTT. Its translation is CASRWDRGLNTEAFF. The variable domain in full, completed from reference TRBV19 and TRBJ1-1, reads DGGITQSPKYLFRKEGQNVTLSCEQNLNHDAMYWYRQDPGQGLRLIYYSQIVNDFQKGDIAEGYSVSREKKESFPLTVTSAQKNPTAFYLCASRWDRGLNTEAFFGQGTRLTVV.

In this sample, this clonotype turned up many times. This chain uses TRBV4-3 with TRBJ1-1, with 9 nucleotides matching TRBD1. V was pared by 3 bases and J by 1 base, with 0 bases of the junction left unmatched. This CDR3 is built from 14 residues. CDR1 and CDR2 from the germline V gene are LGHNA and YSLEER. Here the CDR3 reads CASSQGQGNTEAFF. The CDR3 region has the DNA TGCGCCAGCAGCCAGGGACAGGGGAACACTGAAGCTTTCTTT.

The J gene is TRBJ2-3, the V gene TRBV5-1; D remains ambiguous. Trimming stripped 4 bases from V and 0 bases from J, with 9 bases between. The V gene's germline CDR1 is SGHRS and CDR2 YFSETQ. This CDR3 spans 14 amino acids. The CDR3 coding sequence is TGCGCCAGCAGCCGGGTAGCTAGCACAGATACGCAGTATTTT. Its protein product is CASSRVASTDTQYF.

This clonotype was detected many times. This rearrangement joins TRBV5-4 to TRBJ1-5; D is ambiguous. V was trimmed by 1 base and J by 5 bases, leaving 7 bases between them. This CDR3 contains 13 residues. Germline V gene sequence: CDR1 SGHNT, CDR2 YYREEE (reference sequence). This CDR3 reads CASSLSPDQPQHF. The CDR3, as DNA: TGTGCCAGCAGCTTGTCACCGGATCAGCCCCAGCATTTT.

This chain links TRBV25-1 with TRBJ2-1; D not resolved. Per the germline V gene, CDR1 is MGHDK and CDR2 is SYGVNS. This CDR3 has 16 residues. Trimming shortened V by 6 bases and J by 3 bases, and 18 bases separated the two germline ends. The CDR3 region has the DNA TGTGCCAGCAGCCAAGGACCGGCAAGCAACTACAATGAGCAGTTCTTC. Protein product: CASSQGPASNYNEQFF.

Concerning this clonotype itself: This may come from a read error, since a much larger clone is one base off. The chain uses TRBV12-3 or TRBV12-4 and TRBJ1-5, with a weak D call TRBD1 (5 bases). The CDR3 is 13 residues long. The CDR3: CASRGLGNQPRHF. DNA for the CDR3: TGTGCCAGCAGGGGACTCGGCAATCAGCCCCGGCATTTT.

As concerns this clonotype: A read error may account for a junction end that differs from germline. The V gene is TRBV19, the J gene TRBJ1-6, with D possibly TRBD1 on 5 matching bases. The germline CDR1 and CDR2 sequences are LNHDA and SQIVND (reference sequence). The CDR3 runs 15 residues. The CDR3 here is CASSIAGGGTSPLHF. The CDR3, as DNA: TGTGCCAGTAGCATAGCGGGCGGGGGTACTTCACCCCTCCACTTT.

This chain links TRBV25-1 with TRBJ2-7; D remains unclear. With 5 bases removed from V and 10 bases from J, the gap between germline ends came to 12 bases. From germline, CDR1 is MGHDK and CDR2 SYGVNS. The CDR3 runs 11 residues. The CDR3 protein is CASSFKTDQYF. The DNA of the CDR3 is TGTGCCAGCAGTTTTAAAACAGATCAGTACTTC.

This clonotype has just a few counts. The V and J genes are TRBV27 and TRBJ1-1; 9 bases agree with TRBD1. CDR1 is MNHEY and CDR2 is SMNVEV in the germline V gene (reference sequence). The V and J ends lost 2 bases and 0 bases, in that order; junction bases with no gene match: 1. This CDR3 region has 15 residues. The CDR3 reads CASSLTGGLNTEAFF. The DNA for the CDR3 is TGTGCCAGCAGTTTAACAGGGGGCCTGAACACTGAAGCTTTCTTT.

In nucleotides, the CDR3 is TGCGCCAGCAGTGATCGGGCGGGGGGGGCCACAGATACGCAGTATTTT. Translated: CASSDRAGGATDTQYF. This chain uses TRBV10-2 with TRBJ2-3; 9 bases map to TRBD2. Unmatched junction bases numbered 6, after V lost 3 bases and J lost 2 bases. Germline CDR1 reads WSHSY; CDR2 reads SAAADI. The CDR3 is 16 residues long.

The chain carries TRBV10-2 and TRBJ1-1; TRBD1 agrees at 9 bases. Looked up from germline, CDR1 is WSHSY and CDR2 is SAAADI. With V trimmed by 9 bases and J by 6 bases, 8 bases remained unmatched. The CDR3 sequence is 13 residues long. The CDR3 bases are TGCGCCAGTAACAGGGGGCTGGCGGCTGAAGCTTTCTTT. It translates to CASNRGLAAEAFF.

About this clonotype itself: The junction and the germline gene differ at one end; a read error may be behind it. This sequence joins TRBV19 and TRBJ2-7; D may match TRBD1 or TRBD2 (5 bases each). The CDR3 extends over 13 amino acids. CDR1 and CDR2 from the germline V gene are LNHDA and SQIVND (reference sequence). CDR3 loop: CASRPGAGYGQYF. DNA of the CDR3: TGTGCCAGTAGACCCGGGGCAGGGTACGGGCAGTACTTC.

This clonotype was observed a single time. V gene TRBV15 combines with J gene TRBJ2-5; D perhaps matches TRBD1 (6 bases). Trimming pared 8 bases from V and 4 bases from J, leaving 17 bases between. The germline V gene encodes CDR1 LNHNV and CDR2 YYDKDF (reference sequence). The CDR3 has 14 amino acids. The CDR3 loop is CATSINRVGETQYF. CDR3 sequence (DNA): TGTGCCACCTCGATAAACAGGGTGGGAGAGACCCAGTACTTC.

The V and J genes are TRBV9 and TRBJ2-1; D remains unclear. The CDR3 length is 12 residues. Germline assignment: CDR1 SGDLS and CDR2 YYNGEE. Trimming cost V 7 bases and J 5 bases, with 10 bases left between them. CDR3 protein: CASGIGNNEQFF. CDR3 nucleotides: TGTGCCAGCGGGATTGGAAACAATGAGCAGTTCTTC.

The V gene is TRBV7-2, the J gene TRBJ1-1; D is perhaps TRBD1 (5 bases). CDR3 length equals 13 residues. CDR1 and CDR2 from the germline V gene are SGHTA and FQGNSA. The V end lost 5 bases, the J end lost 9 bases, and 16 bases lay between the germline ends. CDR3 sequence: CASSTGGRSKAFF. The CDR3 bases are TGTGCCAGCAGCACCGGGGGACGGAGCAAAGCTTTCTTT.

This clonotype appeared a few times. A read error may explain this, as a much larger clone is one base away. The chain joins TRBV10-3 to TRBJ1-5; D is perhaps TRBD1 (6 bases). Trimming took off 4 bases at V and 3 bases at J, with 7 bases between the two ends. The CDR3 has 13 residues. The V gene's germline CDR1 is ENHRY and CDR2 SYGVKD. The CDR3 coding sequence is TGTGCCATCAGTGGGACAGCCAATCAGCCCCAGCATTTT. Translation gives CAISGTANQPQHF.

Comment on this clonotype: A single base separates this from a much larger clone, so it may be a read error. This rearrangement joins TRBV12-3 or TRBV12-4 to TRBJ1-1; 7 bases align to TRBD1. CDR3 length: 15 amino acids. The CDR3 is CVSSLLRGRNTEAFF. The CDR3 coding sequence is TGTGTCAGCAGTTTACTCAGGGGGAGGAACACTGAAGCTTTCTTT.

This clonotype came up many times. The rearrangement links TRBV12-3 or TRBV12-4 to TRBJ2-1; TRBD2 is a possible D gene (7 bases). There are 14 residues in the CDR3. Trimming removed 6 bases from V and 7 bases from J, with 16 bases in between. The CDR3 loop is CASRRRGGYNEQFF. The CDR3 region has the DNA TGTGCCAGCAGAAGGAGGGGGGGTTATAATGAGCAGTTCTTC.

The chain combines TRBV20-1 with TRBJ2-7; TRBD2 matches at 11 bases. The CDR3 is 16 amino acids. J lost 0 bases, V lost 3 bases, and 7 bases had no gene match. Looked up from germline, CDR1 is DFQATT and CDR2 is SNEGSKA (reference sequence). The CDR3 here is CSARASGGRSSYEQYF. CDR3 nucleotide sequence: TGCAGTGCTAGGGCTAGCGGGGGGCGCAGCTCCTACGAGCAGTACTTC.